These T cell receptor beta chains were read from a single sample in a study of patients and donors after allogeneic stem cell transplantation. TCRdb reprocessed the RT-PCR reads with MiXCR, giving one entry per CDR3 protein. The data contain 11,000 or so distinct CDR3 sequences, approximately 26% of them singletons. The sequencing sample was made of blood, either unsorted or a sorted T cell fraction (not recorded which). All receptors come from a human donor who was either an allogeneic HSCT recipient or a stem cell or donor lymphocyte infusion donor (not recorded which). It is not recorded whose cells these are; they may come from a transplant donor. Each CDR3 is given with its conserved first and last residue. Each record gives: D gene, J gene, CDR3 length, V gene, clone size, CDR3 protein, CDR3 DNA. The D gene is left open where the match is weak. Some rows mark clone size as missing; the rest say once, few, many or name a class of expanded clone.

TRBD1 TRBJ1-2 16 TRBV25-1 few CASSEVAAGGARGYTF TGTGCCAGCAGTGAAGTGGCCGCAGGGGGCGCGAGGGGCTACACCTTC
- TRBJ1-1 14 TRBV12-3/TRBV12-4 few CASTPGRNAAEAFF TGTGCCAGCACCCCTGGGCGCAACGCCGCTGAAGCTTTCTTT
TRBD2 TRBJ2-7 15 TRBV28 - CASSLPLAGAYEQYF TGTGCCAGCAGTTTGCCGCTAGCGGGGGCCTACGAGCAGTACTTC
- TRBJ1-1 12 TRBV6-5 many CASRTVDTEAFF TGTGCCAGCCGGACAGTGGACACTGAAGCTTTCTTT
- TRBJ1-2 11 TRBV5-6 many CASSPGPGYTF TGTGCCAGCAGCCCTGGACCCGGCTACACCTTC
- TRBJ2-1 15 TRBV6-9 few CASSYSASGLNEQFF TGTGCCAGCAGTTATTCGGCTAGTGGCCTCAATGAGCAGTTCTTC
TRBD1 TRBJ1-2 15 TRBV6-6 - CASSNTGGLWDGYTF TGTGCCAGCAGTAACACAGGGGGCCTTTGGGATGGCTACACCTTC
- TRBJ1-1 14 TRBV5-6 many CASSLAGTNSEAFF TGTGCCAGCAGCTTGGCCGGGACCAACTCTGAAGCTTTCTTT
- TRBJ1-1 13 TRBV12-3/TRBV12-4 many CASSLAANTEAFF TGTGCCAGCAGTTTAGCAGCGAACACTGAAGCTTTCTTT
- TRBJ1-5 14 TRBV7-2 - CASSLARGDQPQHF TGTGCCAGCAGCTTAGCAAGGGGTGATCAGCCCCAGCATTTT
TRBD2 TRBJ2-1 19 TRBV4-2 - CASSQRSDRGLAFYNEQFF TGTGCCAGCAGCCAGCGATCAGATAGGGGACTAGCCTTCTACAATGAGCAGTTCTTC
- TRBJ2-7 16 TRBV6-6 - CASSYSQGTLIYEQYF TGTGCCAGCAGTTACTCCCAGGGGACGCTTATCTACGAGCAGTACTTC
- TRBJ2-3 12 TRBV12-3/TRBV12-4 - CASSLAGDTQYF TGTGCCAGCAGTTTAGCCGGGGATACGCAGTATTTT
- TRBJ1-1 11 TRBV30 - CAWSGVTGAFF TGTGCCTGGAGTGGGGTCACGGGGGCTTTCTTT
- TRBJ1-3 16 TRBV7-9 - CASTQGEFISGNTIYF TGTGCCAGCACCCAAGGGGAATTCATCTCTGGAAACACCATATATTTT
TRBD1 TRBJ2-1 13 TRBV7-3 few CASSPGQYNEQFF TGTGCCAGCAGCCCGGGACAGTACAATGAGCAGTTCTTC
- TRBJ1-2 14 TRBV15 - CATSRQGPGYGYTF TGTGCCACCAGCAGACAGGGGCCGGGCTATGGCTACACCTTC
TRBD2 TRBJ2-5 15 TRBV4-1 - CASSQGLAGVETQYF TGCGCCAGCAGCCAAGGGCTAGCGGGAGTAGAGACCCAGTACTTC
- TRBJ1-3 13 TRBV12-3/TRBV12-4 few CASRPRAGNTIYF TGTGCCAGCAGGCCGAGGGCTGGAAACACCATATATTTT
- TRBJ2-6 15 TRBV7-2 - CASSNTLAGANVLTF TGTGCCAGCAGCAATACTCTGGCTGGGGCCAACGTCCTGACTTTC
TRBD1 TRBJ2-1 14 TRBV18 - CASSLGTGVGEQFF TGTGCCAGCTCACTGGGGACAGGGGTAGGAGAGCAGTTCTTC
- TRBJ1-2 13 TRBV9 few CASSVGFSRGYTF TGTGCCAGCAGCGTAGGATTCAGCCGTGGCTACACCTTC
- TRBJ2-4 13 TRBV27 - CASSFSRKNIQYF TGTGCCAGCAGTTTTTCGAGGAAAAACATTCAGTACTTC
- TRBJ2-4 13 TRBV28 few CASSLAGWNIQYF TGTGCCAGCAGTTTGGCAGGGTGGAACATTCAGTACTTC
- TRBJ1-1 14 TRBV7-2 few CASSFLRVNTEAFF TGTGCCAGCAGCTTCCTCAGGGTTAACACTGAAGCTTTCTTT
TRBD2 TRBJ2-3 13 TRBV20-1 - CSQTSGNTDTQYF TGCAGCCAGACTAGCGGGAACACAGATACGCAGTATTTT
- TRBJ1-4 13 TRBV4-2 many CASSHQGIEKLFF TGTGCCAGCAGCCACCAAGGGATTGAAAAACTGTTTTTT
TRBD1 TRBJ2-3 15 TRBV7-2 few CASSLVGQGADTQYF TGTGCCAGCAGCTTAGTGGGACAGGGGGCAGATACGCAGTATTTT
- TRBJ1-2 14 TRBV12-3/TRBV12-4 many CASSFGQPNYGYTF TGTGCCAGCAGTTTCGGGCAGCCTAACTATGGCTACACCTTC
TRBD1 TRBJ1-4 16 TRBV9 - CASSPGAGTGGRELFF TGTGCCAGCAGCCCCGGCGCTGGGACAGGGGGGCGGGAACTGTTTTTT
TRBD1 TRBJ1-3 13 TRBV28 few CASRDRGRNTIYF TGTGCCAGCAGGGACAGGGGTAGAAACACCATATATTTT
- TRBJ1-1 13 TRBV18 many CASSPGRTTEAFF TGTGCCAGCTCACCAGGGAGGACCACTGAAGCTTTCTTT
- TRBJ1-5 13 TRBV7-2 - CASSVGILRPQHF TGTGCCAGCTCGGTGGGCATTTTACGGCCCCAGCATTTT
TRBD1 TRBJ1-2 16 TRBV4-3 few CASSQDPDRRVYGYTF TGCGCCAGCAGCCAAGACCCGGACAGGAGGGTCTATGGCTACACCTTC
TRBD2 TRBJ2-2 16 TRBV7-2 - CASSRRLAGGAGELFF TGTGCCAGCAGCCGAAGACTAGCGGGAGGCGCCGGGGAGCTGTTTTTT
- TRBJ1-5 14 TRBV28 - CASSLSWAFQPQHF TGTGCCAGCAGTTTATCTTGGGCGTTTCAGCCCCAGCATTTT
- TRBJ1-1 12 TRBV29-1 few CSVGSSSTEAFF TGCAGCGTTGGGAGTTCGAGCACTGAAGCTTTCTTT
TRBD2 TRBJ2-3 16 TRBV20-1 many CSASIVPSGRTDTQYF TGCAGTGCTAGTATTGTGCCTAGCGGGCGCACAGATACGCAGTATTTT
- TRBJ1-1 16 TRBV20-1 - CSASGDGGVLNTEAFF TGCAGTGCTAGCGGGGACGGGGGAGTTTTGAACACTGAAGCTTTCTTT
TRBD1 TRBJ2-7 12 TRBV29-1 - CSVVIQGQEQYF TGCAGCGTCGTCATACAGGGGCAAGAGCAGTACTTC
TRBD1 TRBJ1-1 15 TRBV30 - CAWSPIDRGHTEAFF TGTGCCTGGAGTCCAATCGACAGGGGACACACTGAAGCTTTCTTT
- TRBJ1-2 16 TRBV28 - CASSSVAGVVDYGYTF TGTGCCAGCAGTTCAGTCGCAGGGGTGGTGGACTATGGCTACACCTTC
- TRBJ1-1 13 TRBV19 - CASSPRPNTEAFF TGTGCCAGTAGTCCGAGGCCGAACACTGAAGCTTTCTTT
- TRBJ1-4 14 TRBV7-3 few CASSCRAKNEKLFF TGTGCCAGCAGCTGCCGGGCCAAAAATGAAAAACTGTTTTTT
TRBD1 TRBJ2-7 13 TRBV9 few CASSSQGAYEQYF TGTGCCAGCAGCTCACAGGGGGCTTACGAGCAGTACTTC
- TRBJ2-2 18 TRBV5-1 - CASSLEEEGGWNTGELFF TGCGCCAGCAGCTTGGAGGAGGAAGGGGGTTGGAACACCGGGGAGCTGTTTTTT
- TRBJ1-1 13 TRBV6-6 few CASSYRVQTEAFF TGTGCCAGCAGTTACAGGGTACAGACTGAAGCTTTCTTT
- TRBJ1-3 13 TRBV12-3/TRBV12-4 - CASSLYSGNTIYF TGTGCCAGCAGTTTATACTCTGGAAACACCATATATTTT
TRBD1 TRBJ1-2 15 TRBV5-1 few CASSLFQGASYGYTF TGCGCCAGCAGCTTGTTCCAGGGGGCCTCATATGGCTACACCTTC